Reported below is one T cell receptor (beta chain). Its target is unknown. The data stem from a study of cytomegalovirus exposure and HLA in healthy donors. The V gene's germline CDR1 is MNHEY and CDR2 SMNVEV (reference sequence). The CDR3 extends over 17 amino acids. V was clipped by 1 base and J by 10 bases; unmatched bases: 11. Study-wide results and limits: Diagnosis of cytomegalovirus status made by the classifier reportedly showed high specificity and sensitivity. Cytomegalovirus association was listed for 164 TCR beta chains. Three CMV-associated chains were confirmed in vitro to be specific for CMV antigens. Whilst most TCR sequences proved rare, a subset of public TCRs occurred across many donors.

Sequencing used immunoSEQ multiplex PCR; TCRdb keeps in-frame clones, though not all of them. The data contain 250,000 to 300,000 clones, around 87% of them seen just once; the ten biggest clones take up under 0.45%. Sequencing was carried out using PBMCs. The V gene is TRBV27, the J gene TRBJ1-6; TRBD1 matches at 9 bases. This TCR came from a woman under 30 in good health and CMV-seronegative. CDR3: CASSLWGGGQGFSPLHF. The DNA for the CDR3 is TGTGCCAGCAGTTTATGGGGTGGGGGACAGGGATTCTCACCCCTCCACTTT.